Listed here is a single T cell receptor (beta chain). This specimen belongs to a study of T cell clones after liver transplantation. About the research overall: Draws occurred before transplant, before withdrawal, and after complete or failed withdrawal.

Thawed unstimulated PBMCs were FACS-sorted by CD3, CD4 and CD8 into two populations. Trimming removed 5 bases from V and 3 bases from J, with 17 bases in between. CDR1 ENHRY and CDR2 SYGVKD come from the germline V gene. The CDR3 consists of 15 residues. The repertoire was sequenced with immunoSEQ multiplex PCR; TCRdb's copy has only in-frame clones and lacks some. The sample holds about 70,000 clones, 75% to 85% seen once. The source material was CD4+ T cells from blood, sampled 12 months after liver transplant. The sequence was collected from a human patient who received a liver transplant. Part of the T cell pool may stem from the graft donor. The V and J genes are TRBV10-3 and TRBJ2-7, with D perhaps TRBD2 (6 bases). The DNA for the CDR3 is TGTGCCATCAGTAAGGGCCCGGAGGGGAGCTACGAGCAGTACTTC. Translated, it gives CAISKGPEGSYEQYF.